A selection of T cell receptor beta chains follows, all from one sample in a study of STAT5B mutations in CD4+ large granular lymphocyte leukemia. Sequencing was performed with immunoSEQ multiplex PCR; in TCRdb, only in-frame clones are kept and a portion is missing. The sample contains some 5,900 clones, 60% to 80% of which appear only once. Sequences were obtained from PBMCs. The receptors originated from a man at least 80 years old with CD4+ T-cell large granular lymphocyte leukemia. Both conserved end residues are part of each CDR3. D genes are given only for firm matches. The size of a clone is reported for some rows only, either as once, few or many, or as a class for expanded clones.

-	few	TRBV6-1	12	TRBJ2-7	CASSPGDYEQYF	TGTGCCAGCAGTCCGGGGGACTACGAGCAGTACTTC
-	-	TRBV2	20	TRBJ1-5	CASSSKRTASKKYSNQPQHF	TGTGCCAGCAGTTCAAAACGGACAGCCTCGAAAAAATATAGCAATCAGCCCCAGCATTTT
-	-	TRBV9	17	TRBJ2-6	CASSVAESAPGANVLTF	TGTGCCAGCAGCGTAGCTGAGTCGGCCCCTGGGGCCAACGTCCTGACTTTC
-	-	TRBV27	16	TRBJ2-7	CASSFPDSITTYEQYF	TGTGCCAGCAGTTTCCCCGACAGTATAACCACCTACGAGCAGTACTTC
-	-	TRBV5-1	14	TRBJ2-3	CASNPGLRTDTQYF	TGCGCCAGCAACCCGGGACTGCGCACAGATACGCAGTATTTT
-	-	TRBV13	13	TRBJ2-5	CASSLGLEETQYF	TGTGCCAGCAGCCTAGGGTTAGAAGAGACCCAGTACTTC
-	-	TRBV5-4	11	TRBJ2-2	CASSSAGELFF	TGTGCCAGCAGCTCCGCCGGGGAGCTGTTTTTT
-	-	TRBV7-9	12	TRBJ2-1	CASSFLEREQFF	TGTGCCAGCAGCTTCTTAGAGCGCGAGCAGTTCTTC
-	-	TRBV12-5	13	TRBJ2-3	CASGLPTSPGCTF	TGTGCTAGTGGTTTGCCAACGTCTCCGGGCTGCACTTTT
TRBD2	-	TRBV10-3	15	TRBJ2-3	CAISVNGRGTDTQYF	TGTGCCATCAGTGTAAACGGGAGGGGCACAGATACGCAGTATTTT
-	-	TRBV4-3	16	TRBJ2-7	CASSQVWLGGAYEQYF	TGCGCCAGCAGCCAAGTCTGGTTGGGCGGCGCCTACGAGCAGTACTTC
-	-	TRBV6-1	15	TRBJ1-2	CASSPQGSSNYGYTF	TGTGCCAGCAGCCCACAAGGCTCTTCTAACTATGGCTACACCTTC
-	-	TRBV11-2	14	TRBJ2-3	CASSPGTSTDTQYF	TGTGCCAGCAGCCCTGGGACTAGCACAGATACGCAGTATTTT
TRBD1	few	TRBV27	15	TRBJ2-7	CASSLWTGSSYEQYF	TGTGCCAGCAGTTTATGGACAGGTAGCTCCTACGAGCAGTACTTC
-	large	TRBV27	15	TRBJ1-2	CASSLRDVLKDGYTF	TGTGCCAGCAGTCTCCGGGACGTCCTTAAGGATGGCTACACCTTC
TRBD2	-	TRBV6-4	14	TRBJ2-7	CASSDSGRASEQYF	TGTGCCAGCAGTGACTCGGGGAGGGCGAGCGAGCAGTACTTC
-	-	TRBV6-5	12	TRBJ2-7	CASSYVAGEQYF	TGTGCCAGCAGTTATGTTGCCGGCGAGCAGTACTTC
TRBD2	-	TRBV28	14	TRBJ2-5	CASSFDGRAKTQYF	TGTGCCAGCAGTTTTGACGGGAGGGCCAAGACCCAGTACTTC
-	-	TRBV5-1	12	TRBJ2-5	CASSLYQETQYF	TGCGCCAGCAGCTTGTACCAAGAGACCCAGTACTTC
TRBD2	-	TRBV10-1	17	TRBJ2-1	CASSESSGGHLYNEQFF	TGCGCCAGCAGTGAGTCGAGCGGGGGCCACCTTTACAATGAGCAGTTCTTC
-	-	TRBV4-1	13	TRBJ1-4	CASSPRTNEKLFF	TGCGCCAGCAGCCCCCGAACTAATGAAAAACTGTTTTTT
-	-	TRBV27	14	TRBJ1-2	CASSLSTANYGYTF	TGTGCCAGCAGTTTATCAACAGCAAACTATGGCTACACCTTC
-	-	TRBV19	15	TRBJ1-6	CASSIDRTGFNPLHF	TGTGCCAGTAGTATAGACCGCACAGGGTTTAATCCCCTCCACTTT
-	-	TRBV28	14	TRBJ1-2	CASSLAREDYGYTF	TGTGCCAGCAGTTTAGCCAGGGAGGACTATGGCTACACCTTC
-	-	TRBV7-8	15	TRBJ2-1	CASSYLPGARHEQFF	TGTGCCAGCAGCTACTTACCGGGGGCGCGCCATGAGCAGTTCTTC
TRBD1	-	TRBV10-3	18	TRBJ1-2	CAISEQGAGLIFSDGYTF	TGTGCCATCAGTGAACAGGGGGCAGGGTTAATATTTAGCGATGGCTACACCTTC